Presented here are 2 T cell receptor beta chains from one specimen sequenced in a study of T cells expressing NK-cell markers. From its re-call of the 5' RACE reads, TCRdb lists each CDR3 protein once, without DNA. The table lists some 150,000 distinct CDR3 sequences. The sequenced material came from blood T cells: a sorted CD56 or NKG2C T cell subset, CD4+ or CD8+ T cells, or bulk PBMC T cells (not recorded which). These receptors were taken from a man in his late teens or twenties in good health.

This sequence joins TRBV6-1 and TRBJ2-2. This CDR3 region has 15 residues. CDR1 and CDR2 from the germline V gene are MNHNS and SASEGT. The CDR3 loop is CATGDRASNTGELFF.

V gene TRBV12-3 or TRBV12-4 combines with J gene TRBJ2-2; there is no DNA to check the TCRdb D call of TRBD1. The CDR3 has 13 residues. CDR3 sequence: CASSSQGWGELFF.